The 9 T cell receptor beta chains given below trace back to one sample, sequenced in a study of T cells after yellow fever vaccination (dated by TCRdb to the late 2010s). In the paper's terms, the treatment or condition label means: live attenuated yellow fever vaccine strain. Library prep was done by 5' RACE. Instrument used: Illumina NovaSeq 6000. Through fastp at Q25 and MiXCR, TCRdb rebuilt clones from the public reads, retaining in-frame beta chains. Each CDR3 protein appears once, grouped with its most common genes and DNA. In this sample the table shows 150,000 to 200,000 distinct CDR3 sequences, roughly a tenth of which occur a single time. About a third of the sample goes to the ten largest clones. The sequencing here drew on CD8+ T cells sorted from PBMCs, taken 45 days after the yellow fever booster vaccination. The receptors stem from a man in his late teens or twenties who received the YFV17D yellow fever vaccine.

This clonotype appeared a few times. The genes are TRBV28 and TRBJ2-3; 11 nucleotides agree with TRBD2. Losses at the gene ends were 9 bases for V and 1 base for J; bases not matched to a gene: 24. The CDR3 extends over 21 amino acids. The germline V gene encodes CDR1 MDHEN and CDR2 SYDVKM. DNA of the CDR3: TGTGCCAGTCTCCGAGGGTGGCGGCATAGCGGGGGGGCCTGGCGCACAGATACGCAGTATTTT. This encodes CASLRGWRHSGGAWRTDTQYF.

V gene TRBV13 combines with J gene TRBJ2-1, with 10 bases fitting TRBD2. This CDR3 region has 16 residues. Germline V CDR1 and CDR2: PRHDT, FYEKMQ (reference sequence). With V trimmed by 4 bases and J by 7 bases, 10 bases remained unmatched. This chain's CDR3 is CASSSQPGLAMNEQFF. CDR3 bases: TGTGCCAGCAGCTCCCAACCGGGACTAGCGATGAATGAGCAGTTCTTC.

The V gene is TRBV4-1, the J gene TRBJ1-5, with a tentative D call TRBD1 (5 bases). Trimming pared 3 bases from V and 4 bases from J, leaving 13 bases between. The CDR3 length is 15 residues. Germline assignment: CDR1 MGHRA and CDR2 YSYEKL. The CDR3 nucleotides read TGCGCCAGCAGCCAGGTGGGGGATAATAATCAGCCCCAGCATTTT. This translates into CASSQVGDNNQPQHF.

This chain connects TRBV9 to TRBJ2-2, with D uncertain. The CDR3 is made up of 14 amino acids. CDR1 and CDR2 from the germline V gene are SGDLS and YYNGEE. The V and J ends lost 4 bases and 4 bases respectively, with 11 bases between them. CDR3 amino acids: CASSSGPLTGELFF. In DNA form, the CDR3 reads TGTGCCAGCAGCTCCGGGCCTCTCACCGGGGAGCTGTTTTTT.

This clonotype was detected only a few times. The chain joins TRBV7-6 to TRBJ1-1, with 8 bases fitting TRBD1. Trimming at V came to 0 bases and at J to 7 bases, leaving 7 bases not matched to a gene. The length of the CDR3 is 15 residues. The V gene's germline CDR1 is SGHVS and CDR2 FNYEAQ. The chain's CDR3 is CASSLAGQGAGEAFF. Written as DNA, the CDR3 is TGTGCCAGCAGCTTAGCGGGGCAGGGGGCAGGTGAAGCTTTCTTT. Supplemented by reference TRBV7-6 and TRBJ1-1, the full variable domain reads GAGVSQSPRYKVTKRGQDVALRCDPISGHVSLYWYRQALGQGPEFLTYFNYEAQQDKSGLPNDRFSAERPEGSISTLTIQRTEQRDSAMYRCASSLAGQGAGEAFFGQGTRLTVV.

V is TRBV4-1 and J is TRBJ2-7; unclear D gene. Germline lookup yields CDR1 MGHRA and CDR2 YSYEKL. Trimming removed 1 base from V and 7 bases from J, with 17 bases in between. CDR3 length: 15 amino acids. The CDR3 here is CASSQGTGILREQYV. In DNA, the CDR3 is TGCGCCAGCAGCCAAGGGACCGGCATTCTACGAGAGCAGTACGTC.

This clonotype occurred a few times. The rearrangement links TRBV27 to TRBJ1-1, with a tentative D call TRBD1 (5 bases). V was clipped by 3 bases and J by 6 bases, with 11 bases between them. In germline, CDR1 is MNHEY, CDR2 SMNVEV (reference sequence). The CDR3 extends over 13 amino acids. The CDR3 spells CASSFRGKPEAFF. CDR3 sequence (DNA): TGTGCCAGCAGTTTTCGGGGGAAGCCTGAAGCTTTCTTT.

The chain couples TRBV7-2 to TRBJ2-1; tentatively, D is TRBD1 or TRBD2 (5 bases each). V gave up 3 bases and J gave up 9 bases, with 9 bases separating them. The germline CDR1 and CDR2 sequences are SGHTA and FQGNSA. The CDR3 is 12 residues long. Here the CDR3 reads CASSFGTAEQFF. CDR3 bases: TGTGCCAGCAGCTTCGGGACGGCTGAGCAGTTCTTC.

V gene TRBV7-9 combines with J gene TRBJ2-3; 12 bases match TRBD2. The V segment lost 4 bases and the J segment 1 base; nucleotides outside the gene matches: 12. In germline, CDR1 is SEHNR, CDR2 FQNEAQ (reference sequence). The CDR3 spans 19 residues. CDR3 amino acids: CASSYPLAGGPSGTDTQYF. CDR3 coding DNA: TGTGCCAGCAGCTACCCCCTAGCGGGGGGGCCGAGCGGCACAGATACGCAGTATTTT.